These 16 T cell receptor beta chains were all obtained from the same sample, sequenced in a study of blood T cells in healthy people across ages. A second PCR of about 7 to 11 cycles used a sample-barcoded 5' primer and a J-beta primer mix. MiXCR was run by TCRdb on the 5' RACE reads, yielding one entry per CDR3 protein. The table lists 1.5 million to 2 million distinct CDR3 sequences, approximately 30% of them singletons. What was sequenced was blood. Source of these receptors: a woman younger than 45 in good health.

V gene TRBV6-2 or TRBV6-3 combines with J gene TRBJ2-7, with 9 bases identical to TRBD1. V shed 6 bases and J 5 bases; nucleotides not matched to a gene: 11. In germline, CDR1 is MNHEY, CDR2 SVGEGT. This CDR3 has 15 residues. This chain's CDR3 is CASRGTGGSGNEQYF. The CDR3 DNA follows: TGTGCCAGCAGGGGAACAGGGGGCAGTGGTAACGAGCAGTACTTC.

This clonotype has more than one count but fewer than ten. The V and J genes are TRBV7-6 and TRBJ2-1, with a tentative D call TRBD2 (6 bases). The CDR3 contains 19 residues. CDR1 and CDR2 from the germline V gene are SGHVS and FNYEAQ. Trimming stripped 3 bases from V and 5 bases from J, with 26 bases between. CDR3 nucleotides: TGTGCCAGCAGCTTTCTTCCTACCGGGACCCGGAGGGGCAACAATGAGCAGTTCTTC. This codes for CASSFLPTGTRRGNNEQFF.

This chain uses TRBV5-1 with TRBJ2-7; a weak D match, TRBD1 (6 bases). The CDR3 is 18 residues long. CDR1 and CDR2 (germline): SGHRS, YFSETQ. V was pared by 4 bases and J by 2 bases, with 25 bases between. The CDR3 DNA is TGCGCCAGCAGCGCCATCTCCTTTCAGGGGACCGTAACCTACGAGCAGTACTTC. It yields the protein CASSAISFQGTVTYEQYF.

The chain uses TRBV5-1 and TRBJ2-1; 10 bases are a match to TRBD2. This CDR3 region has 17 residues. V gave up 4 bases and J gave up 3 bases; unmatched junction bases: 10. In germline, CDR1 is SGHRS, CDR2 YFSETQ. The CDR3 DNA follows: TGCGCCAGCAGCCGGGACATAGCGGGGGGTCTCTACAATGAGCAGTTCTTC. It is translated as CASSRDIAGGLYNEQFF.

The sample holds many counts of this clonotype. This sequence joins TRBV28 and TRBJ2-3; 11 bases map to TRBD1. This CDR3 comprises 13 residues. V trimming: 10 bases; J trimming: 3 bases; junction bases outside the gene matches: 3. Germline CDR1 reads MDHEN; CDR2 reads SYDVKM. The CDR3, as DNA: TGTGCCACCGGGGACAGGGGGACAGATACGCAGTATTTT. Its translation is CATGDRGTDTQYF. Full variable domain (rest looked up from reference TRBV28 and TRBJ2-3): DVKVTQSSRYLVKRTGEKVFLECVQDMDHENMFWYRQDPGLGLRLIYFSYDVKMKEKGDIPEGYSVSREKKERFSLILESASTNQTSMYLCATGDRGTDTQYFGPGTRLTVL.

The gene calls are TRBV24-1 and TRBJ2-3; 8 bases agree with TRBD2. V shed 3 bases and J 11 bases; nucleotides not matched to a gene: 15. The CDR3 has 16 residues. The germline CDR1 and CDR2 sequences are KGHDR and SFDVKD. This CDR3 reads CATSDPAFERGLMQYF. The CDR3 nucleotides are TGTGCCACCAGTGATCCGGCTTTTGAGCGGGGGCTTATGCAGTATTTT.

Only one count was recorded for this clonotype. The rearrangement links TRBV6-2 or TRBV6-3 to TRBJ2-4; D is ambiguous. This CDR3 is 12 amino acids long. The germline V gene has CDR1 MNHEY and CDR2 SVGEGT. V was cut by 6 bases and J by 13 bases, with 16 bases left in between. The CDR3 coding sequence is TGTGCCAGCAGCCTTAGCATCCATGAGCAGTACTTC. It specifies CASSLSIHEQYF.

This clonotype was counted a few times. The rearrangement joins TRBV20-1 to TRBJ2-7, with 7 positions matching TRBD2. The CDR3 has 14 residues. J was trimmed by 7 bases and V by 2 bases; bases with no gene match: 11. Germline CDR1 and CDR2: DFQATT and SNEGSKA (reference sequence). CDR3 sequence reads: CSARSTGGRPEQYF. The CDR3 nucleotides are TGCAGTGCTAGATCGACGGGAGGCCGTCCGGAGCAGTACTTC.

This clonotype appeared many times. Here the CDR3 DNA reads TGTGCCAGCAGTTACGGCAACTCCTACGAGCAGTACTTC. Its translation is CASSYGNSYEQYF. The chain uses TRBV6-5 and TRBJ2-7; D is ambiguous. Trimming left V 2 bases short and J 0 bases short, with 5 bases between. Germline V lookup: CDR1 MNHEY, CDR2 SVGAGI. The CDR3 is 13 amino acids.

This clonotype was picked up many times. The chain carries TRBV29-1 and TRBJ2-1; no definite D call. CDR3 size: 12 residues. V was clipped by 3 bases and J by 0 bases, with 3 bases between them. CDR1 and CDR2 (germline): SQVTM, ANQGSEA. The DNA of the CDR3 is TGCAGCGTTGACACCTCCTACAATGAGCAGTTCTTC. Its translation: CSVDTSYNEQFF.

This clonotype is a singleton in its sample. V is TRBV12-3 or TRBV12-4 and J is TRBJ1-2; D gene uncertain. V was shortened by 3 bases and J by 8 bases, with 10 bases between the two germline ends. The CDR3 consists of 12 residues. The CDR3 bases are TGTGCCAGCAGTTTCTGGTCGACCGGCTACACCTTC. Amino acid sequence: CASSFWSTGYTF.

Details on this clonotype: A read error is possible here, since a much larger clone lies one base away. The chain joins TRBV29-1 to TRBJ2-7; TRBD1 matches at 9 bases. After removal of 3 bases from V and 6 bases from J, the junction contained 9 bases not matched to a gene. This CDR3 is built from 14 residues. Germline CDR1 SQVTM, CDR2 ANQGSEA. The CDR3 here is CSVDVDRGGGEQYF. CDR3 DNA sequence: TGCAGCGTTGATGTGGACAGGGGAGGAGGCGAGCAGTACTTC.

About this clonotype: A much larger clone is a single base away; this may be a read error. The chain is built from TRBV12-5 and TRBJ2-1; 11 bases agree with TRBD2. With V trimmed by 4 bases and J by 7 bases, 15 bases remained unmatched. CDR1 and CDR2 from the germline V gene are LGHNT and FRNRAP. The CDR3 consists of 18 residues. The CDR3 DNA reads TGTGCTAGTGGTTCAGGAGACCCGACTAGCGGGATAACAAATGAGCAGTTCTTC. Translating it yields CASGSGDPTSGITNEQFF.

Remarks on this clonotype: A much bigger clone sits one base away, suggesting this may be a read error. No conserved phenylalanine or tryptophan ends this CDR3, so it is likely a read error. The chain couples TRBV11-3 to TRBJ2-7; D is perhaps TRBD1 (8 bases). The last part of the DNA fits TRBJ2-5 better; the J call may be wrong. This CDR3 has 15 residues. Germline V lookup: CDR1 SGHNT, CDR2 YENEEA. The CDR3 spells CASSPSNRGGETQYC. CDR3 DNA sequence: TGTGCCAGCAGCCCATCCAACAGGGGGGGAGAGACCCAGTACTGC.

This clonotype appeared a few times. DNA of the CDR3: TGTGCCAGCGATACTACAGGGATGGCAGATACGCAGTATTTT. Translating gives CASDTTGMADTQYF. The genes are TRBV12-3 or TRBV12-4 and TRBJ2-3, with D maybe TRBD1 (6 bases). V was trimmed by 8 bases and J by 4 bases, leaving 16 bases between them. The CDR3 runs to 14 residues.

Only a few counts were recorded for this clonotype. The V call is TRBV24-1, the J call TRBJ2-7; TRBD2 matches at 7 bases. Germline-derived CDR1 and CDR2 are KGHDR and SFDVKD. J gave up 5 bases and V 9 bases, and 15 bases lay outside the gene matches. The CDR3 runs 15 residues. In nucleotides, the CDR3 is TGTGCCACCTTCGATGATGGGGTAGCGGGCCACGAGCAGTACTTC. Amino acid sequence: CATFDDGVAGHEQYF.